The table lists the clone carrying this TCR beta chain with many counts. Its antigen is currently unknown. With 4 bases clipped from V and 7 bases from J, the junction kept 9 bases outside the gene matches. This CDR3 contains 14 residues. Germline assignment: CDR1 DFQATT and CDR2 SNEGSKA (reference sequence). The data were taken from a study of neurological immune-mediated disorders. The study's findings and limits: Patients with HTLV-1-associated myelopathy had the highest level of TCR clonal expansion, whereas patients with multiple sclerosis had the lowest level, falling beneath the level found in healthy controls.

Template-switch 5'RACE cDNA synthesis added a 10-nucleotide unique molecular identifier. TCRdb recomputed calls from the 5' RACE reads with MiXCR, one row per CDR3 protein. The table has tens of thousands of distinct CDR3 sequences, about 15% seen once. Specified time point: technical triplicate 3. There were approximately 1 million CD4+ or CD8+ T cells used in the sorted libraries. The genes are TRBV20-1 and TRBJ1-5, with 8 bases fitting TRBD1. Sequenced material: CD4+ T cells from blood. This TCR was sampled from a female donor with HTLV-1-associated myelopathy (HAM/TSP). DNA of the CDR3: TGCAGTGCTAAACGACAGGGGATGGGACAGCCCCAGCATTTT. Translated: CSAKRQGMGQPQHF.